This entry describes one T cell receptor beta chain. The antigen is undetermined. V lost 1 base and J 5 bases, leaving 11 bases between the germline ends. Germline CDR1 and CDR2: SGHAT and FQNNGV. The CDR3 length is 14 residues. The sample originates from a study of OX40 agonist ivuxolimab in advanced cancers. Whole-study context: An agonistic anti-OX40 (CD134) antibody, ivuxolimab, was used to treat the patients. There were three patients with partial responses, one having hepatocellular carcinoma and two cutaneous melanoma.

Regarding the study as a whole: At 0.1-3.0 mg/kg, partial responders had clonal expansion among the lowest observed. Which antigen the expanded peripheral T cells recognized is unknown.

Generated by immunoSEQ multiplex PCR, the TCRdb table keeps only in-frame clones and is missing some. The sample lists about 26,000 clones; 79% were seen once. The J gene is TRBJ1-1, the V gene TRBV11-2; tentative D call: TRBD1 (6 bases). Sample: CD4+ or CD8+ T cells sorted from blood, taken in a trial of the OX40 agonist ivuxolimab. The sequence derives from an adult with an advanced solid tumor such as melanoma, head and neck, liver or kidney cancer. CDR3 nucleotides: TGTGCCAGCAGCTTAGGAAGGGGGGGAACTGAAGCTTTCTTT. It translates to CASSLGRGGTEAFF. Looking up the rest from reference TRBV11-2 and TRBJ1-1 gives the full variable domain: EAGVAQSPRYKIIEKRQSVAFWCNPISGHATLYWYQQILGQGPKLLIQFQNNGVVDDSQLPKDRFSAERLKGVDSTLKIQPAKLEDSAVYLCASSLGRGGTEAFFGQGTRLTVV.